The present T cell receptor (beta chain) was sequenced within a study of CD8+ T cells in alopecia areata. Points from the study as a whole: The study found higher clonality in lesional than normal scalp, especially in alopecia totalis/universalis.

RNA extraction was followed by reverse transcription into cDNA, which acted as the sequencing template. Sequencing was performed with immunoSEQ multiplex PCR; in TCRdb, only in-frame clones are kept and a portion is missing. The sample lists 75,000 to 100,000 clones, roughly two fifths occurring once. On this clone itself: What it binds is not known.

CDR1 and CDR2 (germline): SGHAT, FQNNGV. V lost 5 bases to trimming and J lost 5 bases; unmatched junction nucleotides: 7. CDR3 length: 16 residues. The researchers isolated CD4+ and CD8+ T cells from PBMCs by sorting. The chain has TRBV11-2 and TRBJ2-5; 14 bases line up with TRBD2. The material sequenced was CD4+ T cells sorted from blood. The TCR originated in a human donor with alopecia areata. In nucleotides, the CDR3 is TGTGCCAGCAGCAGCGCCGGACTAGCGGGAGGCGAGACCCAGTACTTC. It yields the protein CASSSAGLAGGETQYF.